Listed below are T cell receptor beta chains from one sample, sequenced in a study of blood T cell repertoires in COVID-19. Here immunoSEQ multiplex PCR was the method, and the copy in TCRdb shows in-frame clones only, minus some. This table has about 140,000 clones, about 76% appearing once. Sequencing was performed on peripheral blood. These TCRs come from an elderly man with acute or convalescent COVID-19. The CDR3 runs from the conserved cysteine through the conserved F or W. The D gene is left open where the match is weak. Only part of the rows carry a size: once, few, many, or a class if the clone is expanded.

V gene: TRBV7-2; J gene: TRBJ2-5; D gene: NA; clone size: NA; CDR3 protein: CASSSTPGVWAQYF; CDR3 DNA: TGTGCCAGCAGCTCAACTCCGGGGGTATGGGCCCAGTACTTC
V gene: TRBV6-5; J gene: TRBJ1-5; D gene: NA; clone size: NA; CDR3 protein: CASRGSPVGTQPQHF; CDR3 DNA: TGTGCCAGCAGGGGGAGTCCGGTGGGCACTCAGCCCCAGCATTTT
V gene: TRBV9; J gene: TRBJ2-1; D gene: NA; clone size: NA; CDR3 protein: CASTRGTDYNEQFF; CDR3 DNA: TGTGCCAGCACCCGCGGGACAGACTACAATGAGCAGTTCTTC
V gene: TRBV5-7; J gene: TRBJ1-2; D gene: TRBD1; clone size: NA; CDR3 protein: CASSCRTGVIFYGYTF; CDR3 DNA: TGTGCCAGCAGCTGTCGGACAGGGGTGATATTCTATGGCTACACCTTC
V gene: TRBV7-2; J gene: TRBJ2-1; D gene: NA; clone size: NA; CDR3 protein: CASSLAWRAHEQFF; CDR3 DNA: TGTGCCAGCAGCTTAGCGTGGCGGGCCCATGAGCAGTTCTTC
V gene: TRBV2; J gene: TRBJ2-2; D gene: NA; clone size: NA; CDR3 protein: CASSDRAIGELFF; CDR3 DNA: TGTGCCAGCAGTGACAGAGCGATCGGGGAGCTGTTTTTT
V gene: TRBV2; J gene: TRBJ2-2; D gene: TRBD2; clone size: NA; CDR3 protein: CASRGGTSGLAGELFF; CDR3 DNA: TGTGCCAGCCGGGGCGGGACTAGCGGGTTGGCCGGGGAGCTGTTTTTT
V gene: TRBV6-6; J gene: TRBJ2-3; D gene: TRBD1; clone size: NA; CDR3 protein: CASSYPDRGRDTQYF; CDR3 DNA: TGTGCCAGCAGTTACCCGGACAGGGGCAGGGATACGCAGTATTTT
V gene: TRBV7-8; J gene: TRBJ2-7; D gene: TRBD1; clone size: NA; CDR3 protein: CASSLASGGSEQYF; CDR3 DNA: TGTGCCAGCAGCTTAGCTTCAGGGGGCAGCGAGCAGTACTTC
V gene: TRBV6-5; J gene: TRBJ1-5; D gene: NA; clone size: few; CDR3 protein: CASSFSSERGNQPQHF; CDR3 DNA: TGTGCCAGCAGTTTCTCATCGGAACGGGGGAATCAGCCCCAGCATTTT
V gene: TRBV28; J gene: TRBJ1-4; D gene: NA; clone size: NA; CDR3 protein: CASSTRQAGVNEKLFF; CDR3 DNA: TGTGCCAGCAGTACCCGACAGGCCGGAGTAAATGAAAAACTGTTTTTT
V gene: TRBV13; J gene: TRBJ1-5; D gene: NA; clone size: NA; CDR3 protein: CASSPRGEQPQHF; CDR3 DNA: TGTGCCAGCAGCCCCCGTGGTGAGCAGCCCCAGCATTTT
V gene: TRBV28; J gene: TRBJ1-5; D gene: NA; clone size: NA; CDR3 protein: CASSSPAQGDQPQHF; CDR3 DNA: TGTGCCAGCAGCTCCCCGGCGCAGGGCGATCAGCCCCAGCATTTT
V gene: TRBV7-9; J gene: TRBJ2-5; D gene: NA; clone size: once; CDR3 protein: CASSSNPGETQYF; CDR3 DNA: TGTGCCAGCAGCTCCAACCCGGGGGAGACCCAGTACTTC
V gene: TRBV9; J gene: TRBJ2-3; D gene: TRBD2; clone size: NA; CDR3 protein: CASSPQRKRGADTQYF; CDR3 DNA: TGTGCCAGCAGCCCTCAACGGAAGCGGGGAGCAGATACGCAGTATTTT
V gene: TRBV11-3; J gene: TRBJ2-2; D gene: NA; clone size: few; CDR3 protein: CASSLDPSGELFF; CDR3 DNA: TGTGCCAGCAGCTTAGATCCCAGCGGGGAGCTGTTTTTT
V gene: TRBV7-2; J gene: TRBJ2-1; D gene: NA; clone size: NA; CDR3 protein: CASSPKGGGWGSFYNEQFF; CDR3 DNA: TGTGCCAGCAGCCCCAAGGGGGGGGGATGGGGGTCCTTTTACAATGAGCAGTTCTTC
V gene: TRBV7-3; J gene: TRBJ2-1; D gene: NA; clone size: NA; CDR3 protein: CASSLSRTLPNEQFF; CDR3 DNA: TGTGCCAGCAGCTTAAGTCGGACATTACCCAATGAGCAGTTCTTC
V gene: TRBV24-1; J gene: TRBJ2-7; D gene: NA; clone size: NA; CDR3 protein: CATSDPTAPYEEQYF; CDR3 DNA: TGTGCCACCAGTGACCCGACAGCACCCTACGAAGAGCAGTACTTC
V gene: TRBV7-9; J gene: TRBJ1-2; D gene: NA; clone size: NA; CDR3 protein: CASSWGVGADYGYTF; CDR3 DNA: TGTGCCAGCAGCTGGGGAGTGGGGGCTGACTATGGCTACACCTTC
V gene: TRBV7-6; J gene: TRBJ2-1; D gene: NA; clone size: medium-sized; CDR3 protein: CASSLGGGAGDEQFF; CDR3 DNA: TGTGCCAGCAGCTTAGGAGGGGGGGCCGGGGATGAGCAGTTCTTC
V gene: TRBV27; J gene: TRBJ1-2; D gene: NA; clone size: NA; CDR3 protein: CASSSMTGLGYTF; CDR3 DNA: TGTGCCAGCAGTTCAATGACAGGCTTAGGCTACACCTTC
V gene: TRBV5-1; J gene: TRBJ1-3; D gene: TRBD1; clone size: NA; CDR3 protein: CASSLGQTQPPQSGNTIYF; CDR3 DNA: TGCGCCAGCAGCCTGGGACAGACACAGCCGCCGCAGTCGGGAAACACCATATATTTT
V gene: TRBV6-2/TRBV6-3; J gene: TRBJ1-2; D gene: NA; clone size: NA; CDR3 protein: CASSIDNYGYTF; CDR3 DNA: TGTGCCAGCAGTATAGATAACTATGGCTACACCTTC
V gene: TRBV12-3/TRBV12-4; J gene: TRBJ2-5; D gene: NA; clone size: NA; CDR3 protein: CASRPRGGETQYF; CDR3 DNA: TGTGCCAGCAGACCAAGGGGTGGGGAGACCCAGTACTTC